Below are 20 T cell receptor beta chains sequenced from a single sample in a study of T cells expressing NK-cell markers. Reanalyzing the 5' RACE reads, TCRdb keeps one entry per CDR3 protein, without DNA. The sample holds some 440,000 distinct CDR3 sequences. The sample taken for sequencing was blood T cells: a sorted CD56 or NKG2C T cell subset, CD4+ or CD8+ T cells, or bulk PBMC T cells (not recorded which). Receptors were obtained from a woman aged 45-60 years in good health.

V and J are TRBV5-6 and TRBJ2-2; TCRdb calls TRBD1, which cannot be checked without DNA. The CDR3 is 16 amino acids. The germline V gene encodes CDR1 SGHDT and CDR2 YYEEEE. The CDR3: CASSFRGISNTGELFF.

The rearrangement links TRBV7-8 to TRBJ2-1; there is no DNA to check the TCRdb D call of TRBD1. The CDR3 sequence is 15 residues long. The germline gives CDR1 SGHVS, CDR2 FQNEAQ. The CDR3 loop reads CASSIDRVSYNEQFF.

This chain's CDR3 is CASSFKWETEAFF. The chain uses TRBV5-5 and TRBJ1-1. In germline, CDR1 is SGHKS, CDR2 YYEKEE (reference sequence). The CDR3 spans 13 residues.

The rearrangement links TRBV12-3 or TRBV12-4 to TRBJ2-1; TCRdb's D call of TRBD1 is untestable without DNA. The CDR3 has 14 residues. CDR3 sequence: CASSLTSAPNEQFF.

The V gene is TRBV24-1, the J gene TRBJ2-7; TCRdb picks TRBD2, but there is no DNA to check that call. The CDR3 totals 13 residues. CDR1 and CDR2 (germline): KGHDR, SFDVKD. The CDR3 loop is CATSVSGGYEQYF.

The rearrangement uses TRBV3-1 and TRBJ2-3. The CDR3 spans 16 residues. The germline CDR1 and CDR2 sequences are LGHDT and YNNKEL (reference sequence). The CDR3 protein is CASSQAGQPGTDTQYF.

The rearrangement uses TRBV27 and TRBJ2-3; TCRdb picks TRBD2, but there is no DNA to check that call. Germline V gene data show CDR1 as MNHEY and CDR2 as SMNVEV (reference sequence). This CDR3 is 18 amino acids long. This CDR3 reads CASSLGLVGLPSTDTQYF.

V and J are TRBV5-6 and TRBJ1-6. The germline CDR1 and CDR2 sequences are SGHDT and YYEEEE. This CDR3 has 13 residues. The CDR3 region is CASSLLINSPLHF.

The V call is TRBV20-1, the J call TRBJ2-3; without DNA, the TCRdb call of TRBD1 cannot be checked. CDR1 and CDR2 from the germline V gene are DFQATT and SNEGSKA (reference sequence). The CDR3 extends over 13 amino acids. This CDR3 is CSAPNRDPDTQYF.

This chain uses TRBV5-1 with TRBJ2-1; TCRdb's D call, TRBD1, is unchecked because there is no DNA. The length of the CDR3 is 15 residues. Germline assignment: CDR1 SGHRS and CDR2 YFSETQ. CDR3 residues: CASTDPGQGRGEQFF.

This chain joins TRBV14 and TRBJ1-2. The CDR3 has 14 residues. The germline CDR1 and CDR2 sequences are SGHDN and FVKESK. The CDR3 region is CASSQVLSSGGYTF.

This chain uses TRBV6-2 or TRBV6-3 with TRBJ2-1; TCRdb indicates TRBD2, and absent DNA this call remains unverified. Germline CDR1 MNHEY, CDR2 SVGEGT. This CDR3 has 15 amino acids. CDR3 loop: CASSAWTSGTREQFF.

The rearrangement joins TRBV7-2 to TRBJ2-5. Per the germline V gene, CDR1 is SGHTA and CDR2 is FQGNSA. This CDR3 region has 15 residues. CDR3 protein: CASSLASGLGETQYF.

The chain uses TRBV10-3 and TRBJ2-3; TCRdb's D gene call, TRBD2, goes unchecked for lack of DNA. Germline V lookup: CDR1 ENHRY, CDR2 SYGVKD. The CDR3 covers 18 residues. CDR3 in amino acids: CAISERSSGRSSTDTQYF.

The chain is built from TRBV20-1 and TRBJ2-1; the D call of TRBD1 rests on TCRdb alone, since no DNA is present to check it. The CDR3 runs 16 residues. CDR1 is DFQATT and CDR2 is SNEGSKA in the germline V gene (reference sequence). The CDR3 here is CSARDGGGQSYNEQFF.

The chain couples TRBV29-1 to TRBJ2-1; TCRdb selects TRBD1, and the lack of DNA leaves this call unchecked. Germline-derived CDR1 and CDR2 are SQVTM and ANQGSEA. This CDR3 comprises 14 residues. Here the CDR3 reads CSVERDRVGDEQFF.

The rearrangement joins TRBV5-5 to TRBJ2-3; TCRdb returns TRBD1, unconfirmable since there is no DNA. Germline assignment: CDR1 SGHKS and CDR2 YYEKEE (reference sequence). This CDR3 is built from 15 residues. The CDR3 reads CASSLALGTTDTQYF.

The chain has TRBV6-1 and TRBJ2-1; TCRdb's assignment of TRBD2 cannot be checked, as there is no DNA. CDR1 is MNHNS, CDR2 SASEGT, per germline. This CDR3 has 16 residues. The CDR3 loop is CASNNVAGGPYNEQFF.

The rearrangement uses TRBV14 and TRBJ2-2; TCRdb returns TRBD2, unconfirmable since there is no DNA. The CDR3 totals 17 residues. Germline V gives CDR1 SGHDN, CDR2 FVKESK. CDR3 in amino acids: CASSQRGLAANTGELFF.

This chain links TRBV5-1 with TRBJ2-3; TCRdb proposes TRBD2, but this gene call is untestable without DNA. Germline V lookup: CDR1 SGHRS, CDR2 YFSETQ. CDR3 length: 17 residues. This CDR3 reads CASSLQGLPPSTDTQYF.